The sequence of this TCR beta chain was determined in a study of blood T cell repertoires in COVID-19. Study processing details: Reference gene primer amplification gave estimated nucleated cell counts. The data were produced by immunoSEQ multiplex PCR, yet TCRdb's version contains in-frame clones alone and is incomplete. V and J calls and clone size are given by that table; D and trimming were obtained from the DNA. The data hold around 90,000 clones, with over 70% observed a single time. This clone has a single count. V was trimmed by 0 bases and J by 4 bases, leaving 10 bases between them. The CDR3 length is 14 residues. The germline V gene has CDR1 SGHDT and CDR2 YYEEEE.

Specimen: peripheral blood. V gene TRBV5-6 combines with J gene TRBJ1-2, with D hard to call. This receptor was obtained from a human donor in a cohort sampled during active COVID-19. As DNA, the CDR3 is TGTGCCAGCAGCTTGGAAGGTAGAGGCTATGGCTACACCTTC. It codes for CASSLEGRGYGYTF.